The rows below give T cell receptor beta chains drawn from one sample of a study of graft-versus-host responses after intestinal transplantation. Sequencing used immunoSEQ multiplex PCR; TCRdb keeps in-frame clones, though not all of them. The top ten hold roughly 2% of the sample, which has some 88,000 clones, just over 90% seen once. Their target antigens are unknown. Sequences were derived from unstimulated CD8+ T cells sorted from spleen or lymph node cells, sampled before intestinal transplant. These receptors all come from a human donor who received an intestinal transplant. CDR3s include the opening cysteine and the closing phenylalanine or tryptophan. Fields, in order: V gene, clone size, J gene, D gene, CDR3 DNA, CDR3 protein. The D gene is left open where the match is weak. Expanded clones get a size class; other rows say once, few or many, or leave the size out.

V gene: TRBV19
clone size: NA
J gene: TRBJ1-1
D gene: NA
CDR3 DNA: TGTGCCAGTAGTCCCCGCGGCCTAGGCCTTTCCACTGAAGCTTTCTTT
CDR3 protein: CASSPRGLGLSTEAFF

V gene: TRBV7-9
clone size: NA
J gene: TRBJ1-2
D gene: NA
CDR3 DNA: TGTGCCAGCAGCTTAGGTTCCGGGAATGGCTACACCTTC
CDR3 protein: CASSLGSGNGYTF

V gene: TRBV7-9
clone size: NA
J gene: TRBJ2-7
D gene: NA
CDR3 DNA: TGTGCCAGCAGCTCGTTGGCAGGGGGGTCCTACGAGCAGTACTTC
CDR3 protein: CASSSLAGGSYEQYF

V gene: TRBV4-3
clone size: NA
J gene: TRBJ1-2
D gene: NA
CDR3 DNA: TGCGCCAGCAGCCAAGATCAAGCAGGGTTCTATGGCTACACCTTC
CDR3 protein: CASSQDQAGFYGYTF

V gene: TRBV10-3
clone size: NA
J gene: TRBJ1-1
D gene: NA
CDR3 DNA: TGTGCCACCAGTGAAGTAATAGACACTGAAGCTTTCTTT
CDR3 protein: CATSEVIDTEAFF

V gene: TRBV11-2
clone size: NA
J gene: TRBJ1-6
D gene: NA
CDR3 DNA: TGTGCCAGCAGCCGACCGGGAGGGGACACCTATAATTCACCCCTCCACTTT
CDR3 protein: CASSRPGGDTYNSPLHF

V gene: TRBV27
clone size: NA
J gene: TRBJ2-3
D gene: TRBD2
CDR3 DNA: TGTGCCAGCAGGCGGACTAGCGGGGGGCTATATACTAGCACAGATACGCAGTATTTT
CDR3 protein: CASRRTSGGLYTSTDTQYF

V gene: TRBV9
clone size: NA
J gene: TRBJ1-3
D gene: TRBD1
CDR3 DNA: TGTGCCAGCAGCCCTTTGACAGGGCCCGCTGGAAACACCATATATTTT
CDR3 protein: CASSPLTGPAGNTIYF

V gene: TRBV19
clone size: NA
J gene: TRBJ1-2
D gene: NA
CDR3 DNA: TGTGCCAGCTGCGATGACAGTGCCCTAGACTGTTTTAACTATGGCTACACCTTC
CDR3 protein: CASCDDSALDCFNYGYTF

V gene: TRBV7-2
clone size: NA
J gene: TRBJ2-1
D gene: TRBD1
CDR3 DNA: TGTGCCAGCAGGTCGACAGGGGCACCTTACAATGAGCAGTTCTTC
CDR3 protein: CASRSTGAPYNEQFF

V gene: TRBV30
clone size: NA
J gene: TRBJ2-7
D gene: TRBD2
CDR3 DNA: TGTGCCTGGAGCCAGCGGGGGAGCTCCTACGAGCAGTACTTC
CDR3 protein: CAWSQRGSSYEQYF

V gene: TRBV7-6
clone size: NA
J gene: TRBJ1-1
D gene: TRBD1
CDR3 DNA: TGTGCCAGCAGCACGCGACAGGGTGCAATGGGGACTGAAGCTTTCTTT
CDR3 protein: CASSTRQGAMGTEAFF

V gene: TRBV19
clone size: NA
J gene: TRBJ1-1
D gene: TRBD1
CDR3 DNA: TGTGCCAGTACCACGGACAGGGTTTTTTCTGAAGCTTTCTTT
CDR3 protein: CASTTDRVFSEAFF

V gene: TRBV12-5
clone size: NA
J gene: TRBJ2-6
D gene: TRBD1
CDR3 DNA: TGTGCTAGTGGTTTGGAGGGACAGCCCTCTGGGGCCAACGTCCTGACTTTC
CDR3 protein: CASGLEGQPSGANVLTF

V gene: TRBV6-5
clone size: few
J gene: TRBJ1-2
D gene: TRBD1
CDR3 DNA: TGTGCCAGCAGTTACTCGGGGGACAGCTCCTATGGCTACACCTTC
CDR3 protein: CASSYSGDSSYGYTF

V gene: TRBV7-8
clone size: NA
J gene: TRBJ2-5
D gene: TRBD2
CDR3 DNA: TGTGCCAGCAGCGATAGACTAGCGGGTGGACAAGAGACCCAGTACTTC
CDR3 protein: CASSDRLAGGQETQYF

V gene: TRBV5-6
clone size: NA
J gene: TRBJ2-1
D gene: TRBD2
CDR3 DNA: TGTGCCAGCAGCGCATCACCGAGCGGGGGCAATGAGCAGTTCTTC
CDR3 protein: CASSASPSGGNEQFF

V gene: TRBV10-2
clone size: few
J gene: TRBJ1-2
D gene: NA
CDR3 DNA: TGCGCCAGCAGTCCCTCGGGGGACTATGGCTACACCTTC
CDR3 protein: CASSPSGDYGYTF

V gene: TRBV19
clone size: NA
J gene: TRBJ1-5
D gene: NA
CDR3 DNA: TGTGCCAGTAGTATCTCCAGACAGCCCCAGCATTTT
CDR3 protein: CASSISRQPQHF

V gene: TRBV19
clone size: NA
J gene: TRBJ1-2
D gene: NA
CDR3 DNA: TGTGCCAGTAGTATGATAGGAGGCGAATCCTATGGCTACACCTTC
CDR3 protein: CASSMIGGESYGYTF

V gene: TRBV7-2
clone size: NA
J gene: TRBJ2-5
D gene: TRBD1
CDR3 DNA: TGTGCCAGCAGCTCCCCCCCGACAGGGACGGTTATGGGAGAGACCCAGTACTTC
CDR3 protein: CASSSPPTGTVMGETQYF

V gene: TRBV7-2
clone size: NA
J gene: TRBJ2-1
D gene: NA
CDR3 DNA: TGTGCCAGCAGCTTAGAACAGAGCTCCTACAATGAGCAGTTCTTC
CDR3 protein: CASSLEQSSYNEQFF

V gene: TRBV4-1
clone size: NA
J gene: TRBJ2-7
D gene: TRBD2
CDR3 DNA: TGCGCCAGCAGCCAAGAGGGTAGCGGGATCTCCTACGAGCAGTACTTC
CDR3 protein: CASSQEGSGISYEQYF

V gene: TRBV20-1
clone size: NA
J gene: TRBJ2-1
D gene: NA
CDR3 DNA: TGCAGTGCTCTAGGAGGGGAGCAGTTCTTC
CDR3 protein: CSALGGEQFF

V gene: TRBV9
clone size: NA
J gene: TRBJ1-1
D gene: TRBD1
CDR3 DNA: TGTGCCAGCAGCGTAGAAGACAGGGTGTTAAACACTGAAGCTTTCTTT
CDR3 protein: CASSVEDRVLNTEAFF

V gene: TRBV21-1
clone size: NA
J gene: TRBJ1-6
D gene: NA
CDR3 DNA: TGTGCCAGCAATTGTAAAAGGGGGACAGATTCACCCCTCCACTTT
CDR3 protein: CASNCKRGTDSPLHF

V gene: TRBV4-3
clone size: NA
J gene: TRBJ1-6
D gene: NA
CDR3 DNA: TGCGCCAGCAGCCAAGGAGGGTCAAATTCACCCCTCCACTTT
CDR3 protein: CASSQGGSNSPLHF

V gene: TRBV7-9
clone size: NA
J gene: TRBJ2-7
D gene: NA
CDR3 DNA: TGTGCCAGCAGCTTGGACAGACTAAGCTCCTACGAGCAGTACTTC
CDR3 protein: CASSLDRLSSYEQYF

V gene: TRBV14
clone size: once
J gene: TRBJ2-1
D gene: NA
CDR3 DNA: TGTGCCAGCAGCCACAGGGGCCCAGGGAATGAGCAGTTCTTC
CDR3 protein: CASSHRGPGNEQFF

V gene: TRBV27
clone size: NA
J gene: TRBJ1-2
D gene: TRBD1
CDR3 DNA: TGTGCCAGCAGATCCGGGGACAGGGGAGTCCATGGCTACACCTTC
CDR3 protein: CASRSGDRGVHGYTF

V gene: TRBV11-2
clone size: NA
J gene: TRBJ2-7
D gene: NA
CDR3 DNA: TGTGCCAGCAGCTTAGAACAGCCCTACGAGCAGTACTTC
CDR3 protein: CASSLEQPYEQYF

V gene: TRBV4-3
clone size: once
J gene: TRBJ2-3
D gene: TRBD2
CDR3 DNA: TGCGCCAGCAGCCACAGGACTAGCGGTAGCACAGATACGCAGTATTTT
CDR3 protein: CASSHRTSGSTDTQYF

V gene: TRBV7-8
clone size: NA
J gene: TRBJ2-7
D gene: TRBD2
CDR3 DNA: TGTGCCAGCGGAGCGGGGGCGTACTCCTACGAGCAGTACTTC
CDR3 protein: CASGAGAYSYEQYF

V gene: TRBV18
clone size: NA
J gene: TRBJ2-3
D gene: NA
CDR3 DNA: TGTGCCAGCTCCACTATGGAGTGGCAGGGGACAGATACGCAGTATTTT
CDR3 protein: CASSTMEWQGTDTQYF

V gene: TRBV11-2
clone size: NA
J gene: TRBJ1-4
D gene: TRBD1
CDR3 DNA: TGTGCCAGCAGCCTATGGACAGGCGGCATTAATGAAAAACTGTTTTTT
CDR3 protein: CASSLWTGGINEKLFF

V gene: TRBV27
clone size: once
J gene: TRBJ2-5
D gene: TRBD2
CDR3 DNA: TGTGCCAGCAGTTTATCGTTTCGGGGGGGGCTAGAGACCCAGTACTTC
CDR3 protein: CASSLSFRGGLETQYF